The sequence of this TCR beta chain was determined in a study of spatial heterogeneity in lung cancer. Study-level background: There was a strong correlation between the counts of TCR transcripts measured in tumor regions and a T cell transcriptional module score that was calculated from matched bulk RNA-seq.

TCRdb redid the calling of the 5' RACE reads with MiXCR, one entry per CDR3 protein. The profile covers under 7,000 distinct CDR3 sequences, with 9.1% appearing a single time and about a quarter taken by the ten largest. By proportion, this clonotype is medium-sized. What it recognizes is unknown. Regarding time point: sample taken at primary tumor resection. A total of around 76 untreated early-stage non-small cell lung cancer patients served as donors. Tumor, nontumor lung or frozen PBMC supplied whole RNA that was sequenced unsorted. Study-level points and caveats: Tumor mutation count correlated with how many alpha and beta TCRs expanded intratumorally. Nonsynonymous mutation counts, ubiquitous and regional, were tracked by the respective counts of ubiquitous and regional expanded TCRs.

The germline V gene encodes CDR1 DFQATT and CDR2 SNEGSKA (reference sequence). V was pared by 6 bases and J by 6 bases, with 15 bases between. The CDR3 totals 13 residues. This specimen was lung tumor tissue, taken at surgery. The source is a female donor with early-stage non-small cell lung cancer. The chain is built from TRBV20-1 and TRBJ1-3; D gene unclear. CDR3 DNA: TGCAGTGCCCCCGTGGGAACCGAAAACACCATATATTTT. This translates into CSAPVGTENTIYF.